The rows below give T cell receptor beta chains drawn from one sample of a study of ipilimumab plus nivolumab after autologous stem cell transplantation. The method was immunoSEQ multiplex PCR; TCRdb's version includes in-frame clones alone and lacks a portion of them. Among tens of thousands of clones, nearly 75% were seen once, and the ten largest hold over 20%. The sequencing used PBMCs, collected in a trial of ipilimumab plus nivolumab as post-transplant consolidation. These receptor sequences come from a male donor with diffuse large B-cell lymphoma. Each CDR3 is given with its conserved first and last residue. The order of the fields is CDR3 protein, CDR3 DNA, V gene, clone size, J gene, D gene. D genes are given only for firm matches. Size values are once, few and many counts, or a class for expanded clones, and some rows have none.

CASSFFGGQGNEQFF | TGTGCCAGCAGCTTTTTCGGGGGACAGGGGAATGAGCAGTTCTTC | TRBV7-3 | NA | TRBJ2-1 | TRBD1
CASSFLRDSYNEQFF | TGTGCCAGCAGTTTCCTCCGGGACAGCTACAATGAGCAGTTCTTC | TRBV27 | NA | TRBJ2-1 | TRBD1
CASSFGLNQETQYF | TGTGCCAGCAGCTTCGGACTGAACCAAGAGACCCAGTACTTC | TRBV5-6 | few | TRBJ2-5 | NA
CATVGQGTDTQYF | TGTGCCACCGTAGGACAGGGGACAGATACGCAGTATTTT | TRBV10-3 | NA | TRBJ2-3 | TRBD1
CASGSSGGNSPLHF | TGTGCCAGCGGATCCAGCGGAGGAAATTCACCCCTCCACTTT | TRBV2 | NA | TRBJ1-6 | NA
CASSIDFLGGGGGNIQYF | TGTGCCAGTAGTATAGATTTCTTGGGAGGGGGCGGTGGGAACATTCAGTACTTC | TRBV19 | NA | TRBJ2-4 | NA
CASSIVGSLKTQYF | TGTGCCAGTAGTATAGTTGGTAGCTTAAAGACGCAGTATTTT | TRBV19 | NA | TRBJ2-3 | NA
CASSRQGSETQYF | TGTGCCAGCAGCCGACAAGGCTCGGAGACCCAGTACTTC | TRBV9 | NA | TRBJ2-5 | NA
CASSLTAYEQYF | TGTGCCAGCAGCTTAACAGCCTACGAGCAGTACTTC | TRBV11-3 | NA | TRBJ2-7 | NA
CASSLGQVLLAGANVLTF | TGCGCCAGCAGCTTGGGACAGGTACTTCTGGCTGGGGCCAACGTCCTGACTTTC | TRBV5-1 | NA | TRBJ2-6 | NA
CATSRDRLRGQETQYF | TGTGCCACCAGCAGAGATCGACTCCGGGGACAAGAGACCCAGTACTTC | TRBV15 | NA | TRBJ2-5 | NA
CASSLAGTDEEPQHF | TGCGCCAGCAGCTTGGCCGGGACGGACGAAGAGCCCCAGCATTTT | TRBV5-1 | few | TRBJ1-5 | NA
CASSPAGVTDTQYF | TGTGCCAGCTCACCGGCAGGGGTCACAGATACGCAGTATTTT | TRBV18 | NA | TRBJ2-3 | NA
CVRSLVYVRGSSGANVLTF | TGTGTCAGAAGCTTAGTTTATGTCAGGGGGAGCTCTGGGGCCAACGTCCTGACTTTC | TRBV7-5 | NA | TRBJ2-6 | NA
CASRSPGGLWYEQYF | TGTGCCAGCAGGTCCCCAGGGGGGCTGTGGTACGAGCAGTACTTC | TRBV28 | medium-sized | TRBJ2-7 | NA
CASSPGTALSADTQYF | TGCGCCAGCAGCCCCGGGACAGCTCTTAGCGCAGATACGCAGTATTTT | TRBV5-1 | NA | TRBJ2-3 | TRBD1
CASSSAGENTGELFF | TGCGCCAGCAGCTCAGCGGGTGAAAACACCGGGGAGCTGTTTTTT | TRBV5-1 | NA | TRBJ2-2 | NA
CASSIERGDYGYTF | TGTGCCAGTAGTATAGAAAGGGGAGACTATGGCTACACCTTC | TRBV19 | NA | TRBJ1-2 | NA
CATNGLAGSTDTQYF | TGTGCCACAAACGGACTAGCGGGTTCAACAGATACGCAGTATTTT | TRBV15 | NA | TRBJ2-3 | TRBD2
CASSLVASGDDEQFF | TGTGCCAGCAGCTTAGTCGCTAGCGGGGACGATGAGCAGTTCTTC | TRBV7-2 | NA | TRBJ2-1 | TRBD2
CASSQARQPTDTQYF | TGCGCCAGCAGCCAAGCCAGGCAACCCACAGATACGCAGTATTTT | TRBV4-1 | NA | TRBJ2-3 | NA
CASTVTATSTDTQYF | TGTGCCAGCACCGTTACAGCTACTAGCACAGATACGCAGTATTTT | TRBV11-3 | NA | TRBJ2-3 | NA
CASSSRTSGGKDEQFF | TGTGCCAGCAGCTCCAGAACTAGCGGAGGTAAGGATGAGCAGTTCTTC | TRBV11-3 | few | TRBJ2-1 | TRBD2
CASSGTGTYEQYF | TGTGCCAGCAGTGGGACTGGGACCTACGAGCAGTACTTC | TRBV25-1 | NA | TRBJ2-7 | NA
CSVSSGQAYGYTF | TGCAGCGTTAGTTCCGGGCAGGCCTATGGCTACACCTTC | TRBV29-1 | NA | TRBJ1-2 | NA
CASSLELSTDTQYF | TGTGCCAGCAGCTTAGAACTAAGCACAGATACGCAGTATTTT | TRBV11-2 | NA | TRBJ2-3 | NA
CASSAGTSGGLQETQYF | TGTGCCAGCAGCGCGGGGACTAGCGGGGGCCTTCAAGAGACCCAGTACTTC | TRBV9 | many | TRBJ2-5 | TRBD2
CSVYRATEAFF | TGCAGCGTTTACAGGGCCACTGAAGCTTTCTTT | TRBV29-1 | NA | TRBJ1-1 | NA
CASSFQGSADTQYF | TGTGCCAGTAGTTTTCAGGGTAGCGCGGATACGCAGTATTTT | TRBV19 | NA | TRBJ2-3 | NA
CASKSSIANQPQHF | TGTGCCAGCAAATCTTCCATAGCAAATCAGCCCCAGCATTTT | TRBV6-1 | NA | TRBJ1-5 | NA
CASSQLEHLVGGYTF | TGCGCCAGCAGCCAGCTAGAACACCTGGTGGGTGGCTACACCTTC | TRBV4-1 | NA | TRBJ1-2 | NA
CASSLSLNTEAFF | TGTGCCAGCAGTTTATCGCTGAACACTGAAGCTTTCTTT | TRBV27 | NA | TRBJ1-1 | NA
CASSKTSGHTIYF | TGTGCCAGTAGTAAAACGAGTGGGCACACCATATATTTT | TRBV19 | NA | TRBJ1-3 | NA
CARKGRQDYGYTF | TGTGCCAGGAAGGGAAGACAGGACTATGGCTACACCTTC | TRBV27 | NA | TRBJ1-2 | NA
CASSRDMREPSGEQYF | TGCGCCAGCAGCCGGGATATGCGGGAGCCGTCCGGCGAGCAGTACTTC | TRBV5-1 | few | TRBJ2-7 | TRBD2
CASSLIAGQQFF | TGTGCCAGCAGCCTAATAGCGGGCCAGCAGTTCTTC | TRBV2 | once | TRBJ2-1 | TRBD2
CASSRDRPSGELFF | TGCGCCAGCAGCCGGGACAGGCCGTCCGGGGAGCTGTTTTTT | TRBV5-1 | NA | TRBJ2-2 | TRBD1
CAIKGGGQGTEAFF | TGTGCCATCAAAGGGGGGGGACAGGGGACTGAAGCTTTCTTT | TRBV10-3 | NA | TRBJ1-1 | TRBD1
CASRASPAYEQYF | TGTGCCAGCAGAGCTAGTCCGGCCTACGAGCAGTACTTC | TRBV5-5 | NA | TRBJ2-7 | NA
CASGPDRRYGYTF | TGCGCCAGCGGACCGGACAGGCGCTATGGCTACACCTTC | TRBV10-2 | NA | TRBJ1-2 | TRBD1
CAWSGGGPLHEQFF | TGTGCCTGGAGTGGCGGGGGGCCGCTTCATGAGCAGTTCTTC | TRBV30 | once | TRBJ2-1 | TRBD2